Listed below are T cell receptor beta chains from one sample, sequenced in a study of OX40 agonist ivuxolimab in advanced cancers. Sequenced by immunoSEQ multiplex PCR; TCRdb stores in-frame clones only, minus some. In the table there are some 37,000 clones, around 90% of which are singletons. The sequences come from CD4+ or CD8+ T cells sorted from blood, collected in a trial of the OX40 agonist ivuxolimab. The receptors come from an adult with an advanced solid tumor such as melanoma, head and neck, liver or kidney cancer. CDR3s include the opening cysteine and the closing phenylalanine or tryptophan. Each record gives: clone size, V gene, D gene, J gene, CDR3 protein, CDR3 DNA. The D gene is left open where the match is weak. The size field is filled for only some rows; it gives once, few, many or a size class.

size: -; V: TRBV11-2; D: -; J: TRBJ1-1; CDR3: CASSLDWGSTEAFF; DNA: TGTGCCAGCAGCTTAGATTGGGGGAGCACTGAAGCTTTCTTT
size: -; V: TRBV5-6; D: TRBD1; J: TRBJ1-5; CDR3: CASSEQGYNQPQHF; DNA: TGTGCCAGCAGCGAACAGGGGTACAATCAGCCCCAGCATTTT
size: -; V: TRBV27; D: TRBD2; J: TRBJ2-7; CDR3: CASSLTSGFYEQYF; DNA: TGTGCCAGCAGTTTGACTAGCGGGTTCTACGAGCAGTACTTC
size: medium-sized; V: TRBV4-2; D: TRBD2; J: TRBJ2-2; CDR3: CASSPEGLAGGTGELFF; DNA: TGTGCCAGCAGCCCTGAGGGTCTAGCGGGAGGGACCGGGGAGCTGTTTTTT
size: -; V: TRBV7-9; D: -; J: TRBJ2-7; CDR3: CASSLVELALHEQYF; DNA: TGTGCCAGCAGCTTAGTTGAACTAGCATTGCACGAGCAGTACTTC
size: once; V: TRBV13; D: TRBD2; J: TRBJ2-7; CDR3: CASSPPLAGNYEQYF; DNA: TGTGCCAGCAGCCCCCCGTTAGCGGGAAACTACGAGCAGTACTTC
size: -; V: TRBV10-2; D: TRBD1; J: TRBJ1-1; CDR3: CASRQGQGNTEAFF; DNA: TGCGCCAGCAGACAAGGACAGGGGAACACTGAAGCTTTCTTT
size: -; V: TRBV21-1; D: -; J: TRBJ2-3; CDR3: CASSNQPVSTDTQYF; DNA: TGTGCCAGCAGCAACCAGCCCGTTTCCACAGATACGCAGTATTTT
size: -; V: TRBV7-6; D: TRBD1; J: TRBJ2-7; CDR3: CASSLGATGFDEQYF; DNA: TGTGCCAGCAGCTTAGGGGCGACAGGGTTTGACGAGCAGTACTTC
size: -; V: TRBV9; D: -; J: TRBJ2-3; CDR3: CASSVVPSTDTQYF; DNA: TGTGCCAGCAGCGTAGTTCCCAGCACAGATACGCAGTATTTT
size: -; V: TRBV19; D: TRBD1; J: TRBJ1-5; CDR3: CATGTGYSNQPQHF; DNA: TGTGCCACCGGGACAGGCTATAGCAATCAGCCCCAGCATTTT
size: -; V: TRBV19; D: TRBD2; J: TRBJ2-1; CDR3: CASSSSRLAGGPVNEQFF; DNA: TGTGCCAGTAGTTCCTCCCGACTAGCGGGAGGGCCAGTAAATGAGCAGTTCTTC
size: -; V: TRBV14; D: -; J: TRBJ2-1; CDR3: CASSQTGYNEQFF; DNA: TGTGCCAGCAGCCAGACTGGCTACAATGAGCAGTTCTTC
size: -; V: TRBV7-8; D: TRBD2; J: TRBJ2-3; CDR3: CASSLAGLAMTDTQYF; DNA: TGTGCCAGCAGCTTAGCTGGACTAGCCATGACAGATACGCAGTATTTT
size: -; V: TRBV28; D: -; J: TRBJ2-7; CDR3: CASRPGTSYEQYF; DNA: TGTGCCAGCAGACCCGGGACCTCCTACGAGCAGTACTTC
size: -; V: TRBV6-6; D: -; J: TRBJ2-5; CDR3: CASRHLRGSGETQYF; DNA: TGTGCCAGCAGACACCTCCGGGGATCGGGAGAGACCCAGTACTTC
size: few; V: TRBV19; D: -; J: TRBJ1-1; CDR3: CASSITSDGTEAFF; DNA: TGTGCCAGTAGTATCACCAGCGATGGAACTGAAGCTTTCTTT
size: -; V: TRBV7-8; D: -; J: TRBJ1-1; CDR3: CASSLREFPLRTEAFF; DNA: TGTGCCAGCAGCTTAAGGGAATTTCCGTTGAGGACTGAAGCTTTCTTT
size: -; V: TRBV19; D: TRBD2; J: TRBJ2-7; CDR3: CASSIFSGTPSEQYF; DNA: TGTGCCAGTAGTATTTTCAGCGGGACTCCATCCGAGCAGTACTTC
size: -; V: TRBV28; D: -; J: TRBJ2-5; CDR3: CASSEGGDPRETQYF; DNA: TGTGCCAGCAGCGAAGGGGGGGACCCTCGAGAGACCCAGTACTTC
size: once; V: TRBV2; D: -; J: TRBJ2-7; CDR3: CASISGPGAYEQYF; DNA: TGTGCCAGCATCTCGGGGCCCGGGGCCTACGAGCAGTACTTC
size: -; V: TRBV4-1; D: -; J: TRBJ2-2; CDR3: CASSPRPASSTGELFF; DNA: TGCGCCAGCAGTCCTCGTCCGGCTAGCAGCACCGGGGAGCTGTTTTTT
size: -; V: TRBV5-6; D: TRBD1; J: TRBJ1-3; CDR3: CASSSTGTGTIYF; DNA: TGTGCCAGCAGCTCCACCGGGACAGGCACCATATATTTT
size: -; V: TRBV6-5; D: TRBD1; J: TRBJ1-1; CDR3: CASSRDSLNTEAFF; DNA: TGTGCCAGCAGTAGGGACAGCTTGAACACTGAAGCTTTCTTT
size: -; V: TRBV7-6; D: -; J: TRBJ2-7; CDR3: CASSFGRGSPEQYF; DNA: TGTGCCAGCAGCTTTGGCAGGGGCTCGCCCGAGCAGTACTTC
size: once; V: TRBV2; D: TRBD1; J: TRBJ1-1; CDR3: CASSDEDRGNTEAFF; DNA: TGTGCCAGCAGTGACGAAGACAGGGGGAACACTGAAGCTTTCTTT
size: -; V: TRBV5-8; D: -; J: TRBJ1-5; CDR3: CASSFRVRYKGNQPQHF; DNA: TGTGCCAGCAGCTTCAGGGTGAGGTATAAAGGCAATCAGCCCCAGCATTTT
size: once; V: TRBV7-2; D: TRBD2; J: TRBJ2-5; CDR3: CASSPIAGGPLSDTETQYF; DNA: TGTGCCAGCAGCCCGATAGCGGGAGGGCCGTTAAGCGACACGGAGACCCAGTACTTC
size: -; V: TRBV7-9; D: TRBD2; J: TRBJ2-1; CDR3: CASSLLTSGMAEQFF; DNA: TGTGCCAGCAGCTTATTGACTAGCGGGATGGCTGAGCAGTTCTTC
size: -; V: TRBV4-3; D: TRBD2; J: TRBJ2-3; CDR3: CASSPASGRTDTQYF; DNA: TGCGCCAGCAGCCCGGCTAGCGGCCGCACAGATACGCAGTATTTT
size: -; V: TRBV4-3; D: TRBD1; J: TRBJ1-4; CDR3: CASSQAATGDEKLFF; DNA: TGCGCCAGCAGCCAAGCGGCGACAGGGGATGAAAAACTGTTTTTT
size: once; V: TRBV6-1; D: -; J: TRBJ2-2; CDR3: CASSDVVSGELFF; DNA: TGTGCCAGCAGTGACGTGGTGAGCGGGGAGCTGTTTTTT
size: -; V: TRBV28; D: -; J: TRBJ2-3; CDR3: CASSLNAADTQYF; DNA: TGTGCCAGCAGTTTAAACGCAGCAGATACGCAGTATTTT
size: -; V: TRBV5-4; D: TRBD1; J: TRBJ2-2; CDR3: CASSSTGGANTGELFF; DNA: TGTGCCAGCAGTTCAACAGGGGGCGCCAACACCGGGGAGCTGTTTTTT
size: few; V: TRBV4-2; D: TRBD1; J: TRBJ2-1; CDR3: CASSQPSGTGMNEQFF; DNA: TGTGCCAGCAGCCAACCGTCCGGGACAGGTATGAATGAGCAGTTCTTC
size: -; V: TRBV7-8; D: -; J: TRBJ2-7; CDR3: CASSLLKKDEQYF; DNA: TGTGCCAGCAGCTTATTGAAGAAGGACGAGCAGTACTTC
size: -; V: TRBV5-6; D: TRBD1; J: TRBJ2-1; CDR3: CASSTERQGFYNEQFF; DNA: TGTGCCAGCAGCACAGAGAGACAGGGCTTTTACAATGAGCAGTTCTTC
size: -; V: TRBV4-1; D: -; J: TRBJ1-5; CDR3: CASSQGTLGQPQHF; DNA: TGCGCCAGCAGCCAAGGGACCCTCGGGCAGCCCCAGCATTTT
size: -; V: TRBV27; D: -; J: TRBJ2-7; CDR3: CASSLSGAYEQYF; DNA: TGTGCCAGCAGTTTAAGTGGGGCTTACGAGCAGTACTTC
size: -; V: TRBV27; D: -; J: TRBJ2-1; CDR3: CASSFSGDPYNEQFF; DNA: TGTGCCAGCAGTTTTTCAGGAGATCCCTACAATGAGCAGTTCTTC
size: -; V: TRBV6-7; D: -; J: TRBJ2-7; CDR3: CASSYYPPRDGSYEQYF; DNA: TGTGCCAGCAGTTACTACCCTCCTCGGGACGGGTCCTACGAGCAGTACTTC
size: -; V: TRBV4-2; D: -; J: TRBJ2-1; CDR3: CASSQEGRHNEQFF; DNA: TGTGCCAGCAGCCAAGAAGGGCGACACAATGAGCAGTTCTTC
size: -; V: TRBV4-1; D: TRBD2; J: TRBJ2-1; CDR3: CASRQLAATYNEQFF; DNA: TGCGCCAGCAGACAACTAGCGGCTACCTACAATGAGCAGTTCTTC
size: once; V: TRBV6-4; D: TRBD2; J: TRBJ2-3; CDR3: CASSQLAGRTDTQYF; DNA: TGTGCCAGCAGTCAACTAGCGGGGCGCACAGATACGCAGTATTTT
size: -; V: TRBV11-2; D: -; J: TRBJ2-2; CDR3: CASSLRRFPGGTGELFF; DNA: TGTGCCAGCAGCTTAAGGCGTTTTCCCGGGGGCACCGGGGAGCTGTTTTTT
size: -; V: TRBV4-3; D: -; J: TRBJ2-5; CDR3: CASSHVGTSQETQYF; DNA: TGCGCCAGCAGCCATGTAGGGACTTCCCAAGAGACCCAGTACTTC
size: few; V: TRBV9; D: TRBD1; J: TRBJ2-6; CDR3: CASSVESFTGQGGYTNVLTF; DNA: TGTGCCAGCAGCGTAGAAAGCTTTACGGGACAGGGCGGTTATACCAACGTCCTGACTTTC